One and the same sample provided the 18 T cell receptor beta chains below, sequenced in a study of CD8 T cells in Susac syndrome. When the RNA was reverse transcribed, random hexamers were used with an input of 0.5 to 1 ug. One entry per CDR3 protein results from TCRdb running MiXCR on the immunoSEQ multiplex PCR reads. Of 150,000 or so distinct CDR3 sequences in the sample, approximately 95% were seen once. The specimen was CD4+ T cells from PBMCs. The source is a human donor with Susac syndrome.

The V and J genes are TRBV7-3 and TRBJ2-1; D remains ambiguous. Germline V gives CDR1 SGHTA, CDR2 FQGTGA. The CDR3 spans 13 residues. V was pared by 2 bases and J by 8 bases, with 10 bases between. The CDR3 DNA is TGTGCCAGCAGCTTATATCGGAGCGATGAGCAGTTCTTC. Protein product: CASSLYRSDEQFF.

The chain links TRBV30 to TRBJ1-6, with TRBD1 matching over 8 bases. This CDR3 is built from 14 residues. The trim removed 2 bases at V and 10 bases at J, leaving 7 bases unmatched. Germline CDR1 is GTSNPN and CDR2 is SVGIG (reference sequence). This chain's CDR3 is CAWSRQGLRSPLHF. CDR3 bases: TGTGCCTGGAGTAGACAGGGGTTGAGGTCACCCCTCCACTTT.

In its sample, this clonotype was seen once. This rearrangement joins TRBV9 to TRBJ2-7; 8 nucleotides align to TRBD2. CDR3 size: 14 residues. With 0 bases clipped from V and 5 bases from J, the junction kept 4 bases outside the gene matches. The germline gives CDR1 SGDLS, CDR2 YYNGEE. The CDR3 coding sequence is TGTGCCAGCAGCGTAGGCGGGGGGTTGAACGAGCAGTACTTC. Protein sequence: CASSVGGGLNEQYF.

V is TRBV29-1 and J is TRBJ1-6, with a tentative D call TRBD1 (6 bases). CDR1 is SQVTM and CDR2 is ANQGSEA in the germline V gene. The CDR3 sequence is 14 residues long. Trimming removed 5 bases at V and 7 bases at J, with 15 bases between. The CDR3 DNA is TGCAGCGTTAGGTCGGGGGCCCTAAATTCACCCCTCCACTTT. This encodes CSVRSGALNSPLHF.

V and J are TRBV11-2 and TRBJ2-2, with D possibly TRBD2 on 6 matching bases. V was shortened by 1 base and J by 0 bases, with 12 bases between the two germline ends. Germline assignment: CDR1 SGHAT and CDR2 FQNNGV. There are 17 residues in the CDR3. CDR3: CASSLGTWEANTGELFF. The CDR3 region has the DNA TGTGCCAGCAGCTTAGGGACATGGGAGGCGAACACCGGGGAGCTGTTTTTT.

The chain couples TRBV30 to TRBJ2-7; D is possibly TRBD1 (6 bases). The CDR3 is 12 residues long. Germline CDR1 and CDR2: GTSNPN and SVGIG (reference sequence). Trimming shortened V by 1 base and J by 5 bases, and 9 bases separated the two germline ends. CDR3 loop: CAWSGRGDEQYF. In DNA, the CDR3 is TGTGCCTGGAGTGGCAGGGGAGACGAGCAGTACTTC.

CDR3 nucleotides: TGTGCCAGCAGCTTTATGATGGGGGGCAATCAGCCCCAGCATTTT. Protein sequence: CASSFMMGGNQPQHF. The chain combines TRBV7-2 with TRBJ1-5; D is perhaps TRBD1 (5 bases). This CDR3 has 15 amino acids. V lost 3 bases and J lost 2, with 11 bases in between. Germline-derived CDR1 and CDR2 are SGHTA and FQGNSA.

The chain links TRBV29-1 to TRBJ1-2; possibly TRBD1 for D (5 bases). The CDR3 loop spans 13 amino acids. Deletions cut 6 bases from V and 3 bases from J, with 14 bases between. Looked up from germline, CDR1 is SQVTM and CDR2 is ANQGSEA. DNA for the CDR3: TGCAGCGTGGCACGTCGGGACTACTATGGCTACACCTTC. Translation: CSVARRDYYGYTF.

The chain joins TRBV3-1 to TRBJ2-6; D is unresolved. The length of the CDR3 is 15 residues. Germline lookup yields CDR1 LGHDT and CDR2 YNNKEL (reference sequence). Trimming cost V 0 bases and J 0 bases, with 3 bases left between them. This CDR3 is CASSQDLSGANVLTF. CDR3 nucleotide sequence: TGTGCCAGCAGCCAAGACCTCTCTGGGGCCAACGTCCTGACTTTC.

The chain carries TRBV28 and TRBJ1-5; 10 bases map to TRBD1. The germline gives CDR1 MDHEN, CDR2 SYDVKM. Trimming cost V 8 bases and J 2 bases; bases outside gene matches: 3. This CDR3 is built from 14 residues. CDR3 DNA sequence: TGTGCCAGCCGCGGGACAGGGGGCAATCAGCCCCAGCATTTT. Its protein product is CASRGTGGNQPQHF.

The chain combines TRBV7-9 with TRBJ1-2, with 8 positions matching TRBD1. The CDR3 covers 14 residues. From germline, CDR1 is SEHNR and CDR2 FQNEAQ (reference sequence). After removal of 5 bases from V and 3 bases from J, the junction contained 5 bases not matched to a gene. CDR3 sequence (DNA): TGTGCCAGCAGCCGGGACAGGATGGACTATGGCTACACCTTC. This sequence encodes CASSRDRMDYGYTF.

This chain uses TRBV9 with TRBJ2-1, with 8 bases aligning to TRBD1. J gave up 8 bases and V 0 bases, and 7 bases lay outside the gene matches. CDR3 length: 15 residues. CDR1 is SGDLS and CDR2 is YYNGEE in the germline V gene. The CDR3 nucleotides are TGTGCCAGCAGCGTAGGCCAGGGGGCGTCGTATGAGCAGTTCTTC. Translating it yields CASSVGQGASYEQFF.

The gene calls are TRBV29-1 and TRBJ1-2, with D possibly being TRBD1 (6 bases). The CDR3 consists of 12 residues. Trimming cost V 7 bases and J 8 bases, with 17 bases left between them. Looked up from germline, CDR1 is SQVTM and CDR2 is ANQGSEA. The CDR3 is CSDGGLQRGYTF. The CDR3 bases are TGCAGCGACGGGGGCCTCCAACGGGGCTACACCTTC.

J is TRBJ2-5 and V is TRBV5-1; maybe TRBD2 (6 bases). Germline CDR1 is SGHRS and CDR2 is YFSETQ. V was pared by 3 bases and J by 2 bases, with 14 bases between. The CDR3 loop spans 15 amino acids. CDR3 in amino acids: CASSWGDQRQETQYF. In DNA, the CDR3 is TGCGCCAGCAGCTGGGGGGACCAGCGACAAGAGACCCAGTACTTC.

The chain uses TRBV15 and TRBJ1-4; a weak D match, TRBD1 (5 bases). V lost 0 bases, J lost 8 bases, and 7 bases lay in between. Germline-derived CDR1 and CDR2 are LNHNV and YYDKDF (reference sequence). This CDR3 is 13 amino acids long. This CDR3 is CATSRDRDEKLFF. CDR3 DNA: TGTGCCACCAGCAGAGACAGGGACGAAAAACTGTTTTTT.

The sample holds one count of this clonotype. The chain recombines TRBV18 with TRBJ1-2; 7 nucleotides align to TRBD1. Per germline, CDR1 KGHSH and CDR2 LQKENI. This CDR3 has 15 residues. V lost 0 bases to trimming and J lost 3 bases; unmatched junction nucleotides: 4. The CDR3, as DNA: TGTGCCAGCTCACCACCGGGAACAGGGGACTATGGCTACACCTTC. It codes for CASSPPGTGDYGYTF.

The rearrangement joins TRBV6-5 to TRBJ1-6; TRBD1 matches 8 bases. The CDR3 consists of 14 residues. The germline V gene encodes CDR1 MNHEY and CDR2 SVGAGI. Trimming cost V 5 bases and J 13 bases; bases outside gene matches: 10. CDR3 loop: CASSTGQGIGPLHF. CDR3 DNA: TGTGCCAGCAGTACAGGACAGGGAATTGGCCCCCTCCACTTT.

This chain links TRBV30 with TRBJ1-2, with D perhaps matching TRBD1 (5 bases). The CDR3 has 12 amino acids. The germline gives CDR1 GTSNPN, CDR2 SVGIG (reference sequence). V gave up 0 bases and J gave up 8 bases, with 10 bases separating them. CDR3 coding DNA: TGTGCCTGGAGTGTAACGGGGCTCGGCTACACCTTC. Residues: CAWSVTGLGYTF.